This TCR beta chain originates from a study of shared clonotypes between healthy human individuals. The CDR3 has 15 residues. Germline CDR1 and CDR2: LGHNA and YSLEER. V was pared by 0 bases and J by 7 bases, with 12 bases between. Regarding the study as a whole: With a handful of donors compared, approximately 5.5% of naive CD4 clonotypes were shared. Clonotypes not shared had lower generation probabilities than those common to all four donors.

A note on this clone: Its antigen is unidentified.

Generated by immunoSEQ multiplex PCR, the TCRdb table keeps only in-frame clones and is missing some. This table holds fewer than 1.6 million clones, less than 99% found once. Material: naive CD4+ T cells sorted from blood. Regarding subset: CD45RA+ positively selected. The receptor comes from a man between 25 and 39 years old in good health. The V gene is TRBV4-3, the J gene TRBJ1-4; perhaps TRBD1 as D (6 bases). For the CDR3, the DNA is TGCGCCAGCAGCCAAGAGGGGGGGCTAGGTGAAAAACTGTTTTTT. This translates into CASSQEGGLGEKLFF.